What follows are 29 T cell receptor beta chains derived from one specimen sequenced in a study of CD8+ T cells in alopecia areata. As the sequencing template, cDNA was produced by extracting RNA and reverse transcribing it. Clones were read by immunoSEQ multiplex PCR, and TCRdb kept only the in-frame ones, dropping some. The sample yields tens of thousands of clones, about three fifths seen once. The material sequenced was CD8+ T cells sorted from blood, taken at week 0. These receptors all stem from a human donor with alopecia areata.

The CDR3 DNA is TGCGCCAGCAGCCAAGGCACAGGGGCACACGGCTACACCTTC. Residues: CASSQGTGAHGYTF. This rearrangement joins TRBV4-3 to TRBJ1-2, with TRBD1 matching over 7 bases. After removal of 1 base from V and 8 bases from J, the junction contained 7 bases not matched to a gene. Germline values: CDR1 LGHNA, CDR2 YSLEER. The CDR3 totals 14 residues.

The chain carries TRBV30 and TRBJ2-5, with D maybe TRBD1 (6 bases). Germline CDR1 and CDR2: GTSNPN and SVGIG (reference sequence). Trimming removed 1 base from V and 5 bases from J, with 14 bases in between. CDR3 length: 14 amino acids. CDR3 residues: CAWSAGRGWETQYF. CDR3 DNA sequence: TGTGCCTGGAGTGCGGGCAGGGGTTGGGAGACCCAGTACTTC.

The V and J genes are TRBV19 and TRBJ2-3, with 10 bases that match TRBD2. The CDR3 has 16 residues. The J segment lost 4 bases and the V segment lost 6 bases, leaving 10 bases of the junction unmatched. The germline gives CDR1 LNHDA, CDR2 SQIVND (reference sequence). CDR3 DNA: TGTGCCAGTAGAATCGGACTAGCGGTGGGGCCAGATACGCAGTATTTT. Its protein is CASRIGLAVGPDTQYF.

This chain links TRBV27 with TRBJ2-5; TRBD2 aligns across 10 bases. The CDR3 runs 14 residues. From germline, CDR1 is MNHEY and CDR2 SMNVEV (reference sequence). After removal of 4 bases from V and 5 bases from J, the junction contained 4 bases not matched to a gene. The CDR3 sequence is CASSSGLATETQYF. In nucleotides, the CDR3 is TGTGCCAGCAGTTCGGGACTAGCGACGGAGACCCAGTACTTC.

This chain joins TRBV5-1 and TRBJ2-3; D is unresolved. Germline CDR1 SGHRS, CDR2 YFSETQ. This CDR3 is 17 amino acids long. The V end was cut by 2 bases, the J end by 0 bases, with 16 bases between. CDR3 nucleotides: TGCGCCAGCAGCTTTACCCCCGGGCGACCTAGCACAGATACGCAGTATTTT. This sequence encodes CASSFTPGRPSTDTQYF.

This sequence joins TRBV7-2 and TRBJ2-7; perhaps TRBD1 as D (6 bases). CDR1 SGHTA and CDR2 FQGNSA come from the germline V gene. CDR3 length: 14 residues. V lost 5 bases, J lost 2 bases, and 13 bases lay in between. CDR3 in DNA: TGTGCCAGCAGCGAGGACAGCCCTACCTACGAGCAGTACTTC. Translated: CASSEDSPTYEQYF.

The chain has TRBV27 and TRBJ1-6; D is unclear. With 0 bases removed from V and 7 bases from J, the gap between germline ends came to 4 bases. CDR3 length: 13 residues. CDR1 is MNHEY, CDR2 SMNVEV, per germline (reference sequence). CDR3 DNA sequence: TGTGCCAGCAGTTTATCTCTGAATTCACCCCTCCACTTT. Residues: CASSLSLNSPLHF.

J is TRBJ1-1 and V is TRBV29-1, with 8 bases identical to TRBD1. CDR1 and CDR2 (germline): SQVTM, ANQGSEA. The CDR3 has 16 amino acids. The ends lost 1 base at V and 7 bases at J; junction bases unmatched: 14. The CDR3 region has the DNA TGCAGCGTTGAAGGGGTCTTGACAGGGGCGATAAATGAAGCTTTCTTT. This codes for CSVEGVLTGAINEAFF.

The chain employs TRBV6-5 and TRBJ2-3, with a weak D call TRBD2 (5 bases). The CDR3 consists of 13 residues. The germline V gene has CDR1 MNHEY and CDR2 SVGAGI. V was shortened by 4 bases and J by 0 bases, with 5 bases between the two germline ends. CDR3 residues: CASSWTSTDTQYF. The CDR3 DNA reads as TGTGCCAGCAGTTGGACTAGCACAGATACGCAGTATTTT.

This chain uses TRBV19 with TRBJ1-5, with 8 bases identical to TRBD1. This CDR3 is built from 15 residues. V dropped 3 bases and J dropped 2; count of bases not matched to a gene: 3. Germline-derived CDR1 and CDR2 are LNHDA and SQIVND (reference sequence). In nucleotides, the CDR3 is TGTGCCAGTAGTATGGACAGGGCGGGCAATCAGCCCCAGCATTTT. Translated, it gives CASSMDRAGNQPQHF.

For the CDR3, the DNA is TGTGCCAGCAGCTTTCTTTTGGGGCTAGCGGGAGCGTACAATGAGCAGTTCTTC. Protein product: CASSFLLGLAGAYNEQFF. V is TRBV7-9 and J is TRBJ2-1; TRBD2 matches 10 bases. The trim removed 3 bases at V and 4 bases at J, leaving 12 bases unmatched. Germline lookup yields CDR1 SEHNR and CDR2 FQNEAQ (reference sequence). This CDR3 region has 18 residues.

The genes are TRBV10-3 and TRBJ1-2; D is possibly TRBD1 (5 bases). This CDR3 comprises 12 residues. V was clipped by 7 bases and J by 6 bases, with 12 bases between them. The germline CDR1 and CDR2 sequences are ENHRY and SYGVKD. The CDR3 loop reads CAITTEGDGYTF. The CDR3 nucleotides read TGTGCCATCACCACAGAAGGGGATGGCTACACCTTC.

The genes are TRBV5-1 and TRBJ1-6; D is unclear. Germline lookup yields CDR1 SGHRS and CDR2 YFSETQ. This CDR3 has 13 residues. V was pared by 0 bases and J by 9 bases, with 7 bases between. The CDR3 nucleotides are TGCGCCAGCAGCTTGGCCTGGGCTTCACCCCTCCACTTT. This translates into CASSLAWASPLHF.

The chain links TRBV4-1 to TRBJ1-2; weak D call: TRBD1 (5 bases). V lost 4 bases and J 6 bases, leaving 18 bases between the germline ends. Germline CDR1 and CDR2: MGHRA and YSYEKL. The CDR3 consists of 15 residues. The CDR3 sequence: CASSPGLRRGDGYTF. In nucleotides, the CDR3 is TGCGCCAGCAGCCCCGGACTTCGGCGGGGGGATGGCTACACCTTC.

The genes are TRBV6-5 and TRBJ2-7; D uncertain. The CDR3 has 11 amino acids. Per the germline V gene, CDR1 is MNHEY and CDR2 is SVGAGI. The ends were cut back, 2 bases at V and 5 bases at J, with 4 bases in the middle. CDR3 nucleotide sequence: TGTGCCAGCAGTTACAGCGACGAGCAGTACTTC. Protein sequence: CASSYSDEQYF.

The chain couples TRBV11-2 to TRBJ2-7, with D perhaps TRBD2 (5 bases). In germline, CDR1 is SGHAT, CDR2 FQNNGV. The CDR3 sequence is 12 residues long. Trimming pared 4 bases from V and 3 bases from J, leaving 7 bases between. The CDR3 nucleotides are TGTGCCAGCAGCTCCGGACTCTACGAGCAGTACTTC. This sequence encodes CASSSGLYEQYF.

The chain has TRBV27 and TRBJ1-2, with 7 bases that match TRBD1. Germline CDR1 reads MNHEY; CDR2 reads SMNVEV (reference sequence). V lost 7 bases, J lost 7 bases, and 15 bases stayed unmatched. CDR3 length: 15 residues. The CDR3 is CASTTRMTGIGGYTF. CDR3 in DNA: TGTGCCAGCACGACGAGGATGACAGGGATAGGTGGCTACACCTTC.

This clone was seen only once. The chain carries TRBV25-1 and TRBJ2-7, with D perhaps TRBD1 (6 bases). Germline CDR1 and CDR2: MGHDK and SYGVNS. The V end was cut by 6 bases, the J end by 8 bases, with 17 bases between. There are 13 residues in the CDR3. The chain's CDR3 is CASSIGGLYKQYF. In nucleotides, the CDR3 is TGTGCCAGCAGCATAGGGGGTTTGTACAAGCAGTACTTC.

The J gene is TRBJ2-5, the V gene TRBV30; 9 positions match TRBD1. This CDR3 contains 19 residues. CDR1 is GTSNPN, CDR2 SVGIG, per germline (reference sequence). Trimming took 0 bases from V and 5 from J; bases not matched to a gene: 19. CDR3 sequence: CAWSVWRGSNRGLGETQYF. As DNA, the CDR3 is TGTGCCTGGAGTGTATGGCGGGGTTCGAACAGGGGGCTCGGTGAGACCCAGTACTTC.

V usage is TRBV7-9 and J usage is TRBJ2-3; D not resolved. Trimming left V 1 base short and J 1 base short, with 9 bases between. CDR3 length: 15 residues. From germline, CDR1 is SEHNR and CDR2 FQNEAQ (reference sequence). This chain's CDR3 is CASSLGSGGTDTQYF. The DNA for the CDR3 is TGTGCCAGCAGCTTAGGCTCGGGCGGCACAGATACGCAGTATTTT.

V usage is TRBV2 and J usage is TRBJ2-7, with 13 bases lining up with TRBD2. There are 17 residues in the CDR3. Trimming removed 6 bases from V and 2 bases from J; junction bases left unmatched: 10. Per germline, CDR1 SNHLY and CDR2 FYNNEI. The CDR3 loop is CASSIIEGLAGPYEQYF. The CDR3 DNA sequence: TGTGCCAGCAGCATAATAGAGGGACTAGCGGGGCCCTACGAGCAGTACTTC.

This chain uses TRBV13 with TRBJ2-7; 10 bases fit TRBD1. V gave up 4 bases and J gave up 7 bases; unmatched junction bases: 10. Germline CDR1 is PRHDT and CDR2 is FYEKMQ (reference sequence). The CDR3 contains 15 residues. CDR3 in DNA: TGTGCCAGCAGCTCCTCCGGGACAGGGGCGGGAGAGCAGTACTTC. This translates into CASSSSGTGAGEQYF.

The gene calls are TRBV29-1 and TRBJ2-2, with D tentatively TRBD1 (5 bases). CDR1 and CDR2 from the germline V gene are SQVTM and ANQGSEA. The CDR3 totals 13 residues. Between the trimmed V and J ends, which lost 7 bases and 2 bases, there was a span of 11 bases. CDR3 in DNA: TGCAGCGCCCAAGGGGTCAACACCGGGGAGCTGTTTTTT. Translated, it gives CSAQGVNTGELFF.

The chain couples TRBV27 to TRBJ1-1; the match to TRBD1 covers 8 bases. Germline values: CDR1 MNHEY, CDR2 SMNVEV (reference sequence). The CDR3 totals 14 residues. The J segment lost 5 bases and the V segment lost 5 bases, leaving 7 bases of the junction unmatched. The CDR3 DNA sequence: TGTGCCAGCAGTCTACAGGGGGTGCTGACTGAAGCTTTCTTT. The encoded protein is CASSLQGVLTEAFF.

The CDR3 spells CASTPTDTGELFF. The CDR3 nucleotides read TGCGCCAGCACGCCCACGGACACCGGGGAGCTGTTTTTT. The chain carries TRBV4-1 and TRBJ2-2; D is undetermined. The V end lost 7 bases, the J end lost 3 bases, and 9 bases lay between the germline ends. CDR1 and CDR2 from the germline V gene are MGHRA and YSYEKL. The CDR3 is 13 residues long.

The V gene is TRBV7-9, the J gene TRBJ2-7; D unresolved. In germline, CDR1 is SEHNR, CDR2 FQNEAQ (reference sequence). There are 14 residues in the CDR3. Trimming took off 0 bases at V and 3 bases at J, with 9 bases between the two ends. For the CDR3, the DNA is TGTGCCAGCAGCTTAGCTGAGGCAGGCTACGAGCAGTACTTC. Translated: CASSLAEAGYEQYF.

This clone was found once. V is TRBV29-1 and J is TRBJ1-1; D gene ambiguous. Trimming removed 3 bases from V and 1 base from J, with 12 bases in between. Germline values: CDR1 SQVTM, CDR2 ANQGSEA. The CDR3 contains 14 residues. CDR3 nucleotides: TGCAGCGTTGAGGCAGTCCAGGCGAACACTGAAGCTTTCTTT. This translates into CSVEAVQANTEAFF.

The genes are TRBV29-1 and TRBJ1-2; D is ambiguous. Germline CDR1 reads SQVTM; CDR2 reads ANQGSEA. V was clipped by 7 bases and J by 5 bases, with 20 bases between them. CDR3 length: 14 residues. As DNA, the CDR3 is TGCAGCGCCAATCCCCCGGGGTTTGGTTATGGCTACACCTTC. It encodes CSANPPGFGYGYTF. Supplemented by reference TRBV29-1 and TRBJ1-2, the full variable domain reads SAVISQKPSRDICQRGTSLTIQCQVDSQVTMMFWYRQQPGQSLTLIATANQGSEATYESGFVIDKFPISRPNLTFSTLTVSNMSPEDSSIYLCSANPPGFGYGYTFGSGTRLTVV.

V and J are TRBV28 and TRBJ2-3, with D possibly matching TRBD1 (6 bases). Germline loops: CDR1 MDHEN, CDR2 SYDVKM. Trimming shortened V by 3 bases and J by 1 base, and 11 bases separated the two germline ends. CDR3 length equals 15 residues. CDR3 loop: CASSFRGRGTDTQYF. The CDR3 DNA sequence: TGTGCCAGCAGTTTCAGGGGAAGGGGCACAGATACGCAGTATTTT.